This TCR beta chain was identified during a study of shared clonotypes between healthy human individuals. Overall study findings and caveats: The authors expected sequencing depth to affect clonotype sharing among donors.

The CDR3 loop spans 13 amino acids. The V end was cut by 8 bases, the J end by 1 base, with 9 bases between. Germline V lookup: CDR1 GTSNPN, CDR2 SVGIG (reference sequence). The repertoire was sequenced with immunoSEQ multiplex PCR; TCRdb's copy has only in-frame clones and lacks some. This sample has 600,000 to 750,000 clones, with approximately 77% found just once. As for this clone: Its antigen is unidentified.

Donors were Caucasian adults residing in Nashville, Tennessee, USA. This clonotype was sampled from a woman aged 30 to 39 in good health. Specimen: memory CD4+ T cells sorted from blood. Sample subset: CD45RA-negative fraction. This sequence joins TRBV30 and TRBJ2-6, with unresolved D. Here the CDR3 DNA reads TGTGCCCGAAGGCCGTCTGGGGCCAACGTCCTGACTTTC. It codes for CARRPSGANVLTF.